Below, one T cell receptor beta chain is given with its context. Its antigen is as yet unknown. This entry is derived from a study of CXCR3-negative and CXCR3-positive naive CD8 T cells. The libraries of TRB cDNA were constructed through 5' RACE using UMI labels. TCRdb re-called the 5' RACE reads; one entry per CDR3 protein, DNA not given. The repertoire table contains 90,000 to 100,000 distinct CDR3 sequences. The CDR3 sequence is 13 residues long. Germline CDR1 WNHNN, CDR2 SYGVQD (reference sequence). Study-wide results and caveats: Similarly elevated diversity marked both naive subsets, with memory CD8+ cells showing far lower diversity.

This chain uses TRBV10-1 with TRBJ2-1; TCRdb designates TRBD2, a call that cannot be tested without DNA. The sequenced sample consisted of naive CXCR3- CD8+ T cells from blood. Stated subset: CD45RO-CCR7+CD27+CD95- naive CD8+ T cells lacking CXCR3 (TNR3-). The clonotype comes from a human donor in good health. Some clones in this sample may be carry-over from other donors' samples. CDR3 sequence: CASSEGPYNEQFF.